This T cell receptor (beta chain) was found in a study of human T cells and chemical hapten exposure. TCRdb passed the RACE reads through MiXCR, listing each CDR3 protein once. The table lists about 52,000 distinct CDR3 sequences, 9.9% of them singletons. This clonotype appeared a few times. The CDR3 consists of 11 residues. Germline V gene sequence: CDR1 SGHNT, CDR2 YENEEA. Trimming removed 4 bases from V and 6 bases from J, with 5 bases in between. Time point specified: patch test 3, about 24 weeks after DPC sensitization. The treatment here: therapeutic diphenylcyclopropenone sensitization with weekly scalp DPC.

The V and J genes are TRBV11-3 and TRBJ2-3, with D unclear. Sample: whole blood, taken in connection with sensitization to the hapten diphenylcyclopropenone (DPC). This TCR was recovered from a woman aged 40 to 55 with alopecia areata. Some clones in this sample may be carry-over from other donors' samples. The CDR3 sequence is CASSSGDTQYF. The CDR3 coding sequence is TGTGCCAGCAGCTCCGGCGATACGCAGTATTTT.